Below are 30 T cell receptor beta chains sequenced from a single sample in a study of T cell changes during pregnancy in multiple sclerosis. Assay: immunoSEQ multiplex PCR; the TCRdb copy retains only in-frame clones and omits some. The sample has 50,000 or so clones, 91% seen once; the top ten hold approximately 1%. This sample comprised peripheral blood, obtained after pregnancy. These TCRs come from a female donor in good health, enrolled as a control in a pregnancy study.

The chain combines TRBV18 with TRBJ1-6, with 7 bases that match TRBD1. CDR1 is KGHSH and CDR2 is LQKENI in the germline V gene. The CDR3 runs to 16 residues. The J segment lost 7 bases and the V segment lost 3 bases, leaving 9 bases of the junction unmatched. CDR3 in amino acids: CASSPNWDSQNSPLHF. Here the CDR3 DNA reads TGTGCCAGCTCACCGAACTGGGACAGCCAAAATTCACCCCTCCACTTT.

V usage is TRBV5-8 and J usage is TRBJ1-1; D remains ambiguous. The CDR3 has 11 residues. Trimming shortened V by 0 bases and J by 10 bases, and 7 bases separated the two germline ends. Germline V gives CDR1 SGHTS, CDR2 YDEGEE. This chain's CDR3 is CASSLGAGAFF. Written as DNA, the CDR3 is TGTGCCAGCAGCTTGGGCGCCGGAGCTTTCTTT.

V gene TRBV5-4 combines with J gene TRBJ1-1, with TRBD1 matching 7 bases. The junction had 8 bases not matched to a gene; V was cut back by 4 bases and J by 5 bases. The CDR3 runs 14 residues. Germline V CDR1 and CDR2: SGHNT, YYREEE (reference sequence). The CDR3 region has the DNA TGTGCCAGCAGCCAAGGGACAGCCGAGACTGAAGCTTTCTTT. This gives the protein CASSQGTAETEAFF.

This clone appeared a few times. The rearrangement joins TRBV4-1 to TRBJ1-5; D gene ambiguous. Trimming cost V 6 bases and J 2 bases, with 11 bases left between them. The V gene's germline CDR1 is MGHRA and CDR2 YSYEKL. The CDR3 has 14 residues. CDR3 sequence: CASSREGGNQPQHF. CDR3 nucleotides: TGCGCCAGCAGTCGTGAGGGAGGCAATCAGCCCCAGCATTTT.

The V call is TRBV11-2, the J call TRBJ2-5, with 7 bases that match TRBD1. The CDR3 loop spans 15 amino acids. V dropped 5 bases and J dropped 4; count of bases not matched to a gene: 10. Germline V gene data show CDR1 as SGHAT and CDR2 as FQNNGV. CDR3: CASSPQGVRGETQYF. The CDR3 DNA follows: TGTGCCAGCAGCCCTCAGGGGGTTCGGGGAGAGACCCAGTACTTC.

The rearrangement joins TRBV6-5 to TRBJ1-6, with a possible D match to TRBD1 (5 bases). The CDR3 spans 14 residues. V lost 2 bases, J lost 9 bases, and 11 bases lay in between. From germline, CDR1 is MNHEY and CDR2 SVGAGI. For the CDR3, the DNA is TGTGCCAGCAGTTACGCAGGGCGAGGTTCACCCCTCCACTTT. Amino acid sequence: CASSYAGRGSPLHF.

The chain carries TRBV6-6 and TRBJ2-3; D ambiguous. This CDR3 is built from 15 residues. The germline V gene has CDR1 MNHNY and CDR2 SVGAGI (reference sequence). The V gene lost 4 bases and the J gene lost 2 bases, with 13 bases spanning the gap. This CDR3 reads CASSSLPPNTDTQYF. CDR3 sequence (DNA): TGTGCCAGCAGTTCCCTACCCCCTAACACAGATACGCAGTATTTT.

The V gene is TRBV7-2, the J gene TRBJ1-2; 7 positions match TRBD1. The CDR3 contains 13 residues. Germline trimming cut 1 base from V and 6 bases from J; bases unmatched to any gene: 2. From germline, CDR1 is SGHTA and CDR2 FQGNSA. CDR3 amino acids: CASSLEGADGYTF. The CDR3 bases are TGTGCCAGCAGCTTAGAGGGGGCAGATGGCTACACCTTC.

The V gene is TRBV13, the J gene TRBJ2-1, with TRBD2 matching 9 bases. The CDR3 loop spans 15 amino acids. Losses at the gene ends were 2 bases for V and 9 bases for J; bases not matched to a gene: 8. Germline CDR1 reads PRHDT; CDR2 reads FYEKMQ (reference sequence). The chain's CDR3 is CASSLQRGVSTEQFF. CDR3 sequence (DNA): TGTGCCAGCAGCTTACAGCGGGGGGTGAGTACTGAGCAGTTCTTC.

The gene calls are TRBV6-5 and TRBJ1-5; TRBD1 aligns across 8 bases. The germline V gene encodes CDR1 MNHEY and CDR2 SVGAGI. The CDR3 length is 14 residues. Trimming at V came to 6 bases and at J to 3 bases, leaving 4 bases not matched to a gene. The CDR3 bases are TGTGCCAGCAGGGAGACAGGGGCCAATCAGCCCCAGCATTTT. It codes for CASRETGANQPQHF.

The chain couples TRBV6-4 to TRBJ1-6, with a possible D match to TRBD1 (5 bases). The V end lost 6 bases, the J end lost 0 bases, and 12 bases lay between the germline ends. This CDR3 spans 16 amino acids. In germline, CDR1 is MRHNA, CDR2 SNTAGT. Here the CDR3 reads CASRAWGGSYNSPLHF. The CDR3 region has the DNA TGTGCCAGCAGGGCGTGGGGCGGCTCCTATAATTCACCCCTCCACTTT.

The chain combines TRBV18 with TRBJ1-1; TRBD1 agrees at 8 bases. V gave up 5 bases and J gave up 4 bases; unmatched junction bases: 12. The V gene's germline CDR1 is KGHSH and CDR2 LQKENI. The CDR3 contains 16 residues. CDR3 nucleotide sequence: TGTGCCAGCTCATCTGGGTCAGGGGGCTTGGGCACTGAAGCTTTCTTT. Its protein is CASSSGSGGLGTEAFF.

This clone appeared once. The chain recombines TRBV6-5 with TRBJ1-2, with D perhaps TRBD1 (5 bases). V lost 4 bases and J lost 8, with 17 bases in between. The V gene's germline CDR1 is MNHEY and CDR2 SVGAGI. The CDR3 is made up of 14 amino acids. CDR3 loop: CASSSTRQRGGYTF. For the CDR3, the DNA is TGTGCCAGCAGTTCAACCAGACAGCGTGGGGGCTACACCTTC.

This rearrangement joins TRBV7-2 to TRBJ1-2, with TRBD1 identical over 11 bases. Germline V gene sequence: CDR1 SGHTA, CDR2 FQGNSA. The V segment lost 5 bases and the J segment 8 bases; nucleotides outside the gene matches: 10. The CDR3 spans 15 residues. The CDR3 nucleotides are TGTGCCAGCAGCCCCGCCTGGGACAGGGGGAGAGGCTACACCTTC. Translation gives CASSPAWDRGRGYTF.

The rearrangement joins TRBV12-5 to TRBJ1-5; 8 nucleotides agree with TRBD1. V was pared by 7 bases and J by 5 bases, with 4 bases of the junction left unmatched. This CDR3 has 13 residues. Looked up from germline, CDR1 is LGHNT and CDR2 is FRNRAP. As DNA, the CDR3 is TGTGCTAGTGCGACAGGGGTTGATCAGCCCCAGCATTTT. Translation gives CASATGVDQPQHF.

The chain links TRBV5-1 to TRBJ2-7; 10 bases agree with TRBD2. Losses at the gene ends were 3 bases for V and 0 bases for J; bases not matched to a gene: 12. Germline-derived CDR1 and CDR2 are SGHRS and YFSETQ. CDR3 length: 18 amino acids. The CDR3 region has the DNA TGCGCCAGCAGCTCCCCCCCGGGACTAGCGTTGAGCTCCTACGAGCAGTACTTC. Residues: CASSSPPGLALSSYEQYF.

The rearrangement links TRBV6-1 to TRBJ1-1; TRBD1 aligns across 7 bases. This CDR3 spans 15 amino acids. CDR1 is MNHNS, CDR2 SASEGT, per germline. J lost 5 bases, V lost 0 bases, and 6 bases had no gene match. CDR3 nucleotides: TGTGCCAGCAGTGAAGCGCGGGCAGGGGGGACTGAAGCTTTCTTT. Its protein is CASSEARAGGTEAFF.

This chain joins TRBV2 and TRBJ2-3; 9 bases are shared with TRBD2. The germline gives CDR1 SNHLY, CDR2 FYNNEI. This CDR3 has 15 residues. The ends lost 4 bases at V and 2 bases at J; junction bases unmatched: 4. The chain's CDR3 is CASSASGEDTDTQYF. The CDR3, as DNA: TGTGCCAGCAGTGCTAGCGGGGAAGACACAGATACGCAGTATTTT.

The chain combines TRBV15 with TRBJ1-1; 7 bases are shared with TRBD1. Losses at the gene ends were 1 base for V and 0 bases for J; bases not matched to a gene: 2. This CDR3 has 15 amino acids. Germline CDR1 and CDR2: LNHNV and YYDKDF (reference sequence). For the CDR3, the DNA is TGTGCCACCAGCAGAGGGGGACAGCTGAACACTGAAGCTTTCTTT. The encoded protein is CATSRGGQLNTEAFF.

This chain uses TRBV6-1 with TRBJ1-4, with 8 bases fitting TRBD1. Per the germline V gene, CDR1 is MNHNS and CDR2 is SASEGT. Trimming removed 4 bases from V and 8 bases from J; junction bases left unmatched: 12. This CDR3 spans 16 amino acids. CDR3 bases: TGTGCCAGCAGTGCTAGAACCGGACAGGGAAGCGAAAAACTGTTTTTT. As protein: CASSARTGQGSEKLFF.

The CDR3 here is CASSHPPGLAGKETQYF. The CDR3 region has the DNA TGTGCCAGCAGTCACCCCCCGGGACTAGCGGGGAAAGAGACCCAGTACTTC. The chain recombines TRBV27 with TRBJ2-5, with TRBD2 matching 13 bases. The V and J ends lost 5 bases and 3 bases, in that order; junction bases with no gene match: 9. Germline CDR1 reads MNHEY; CDR2 reads SMNVEV (reference sequence). The CDR3 is 17 amino acids.

J is TRBJ2-2 and V is TRBV5-1, with 16 bases aligning to TRBD2. The length of the CDR3 is 18 residues. Per germline, CDR1 SGHRS and CDR2 YFSETQ. With 4 bases clipped from V and 5 bases from J, the junction kept 8 bases outside the gene matches. The CDR3 sequence is CASSPGTSGRDWTGELFF. For the CDR3, the DNA is TGCGCCAGCAGCCCGGGGACTAGCGGGAGGGATTGGACCGGGGAGCTGTTTTTT.

The chain recombines TRBV19 with TRBJ2-1; 8 nucleotides agree with TRBD2. The ends lost 5 bases at V and 6 bases at J; junction bases unmatched: 6. Germline V gene lookup returns CDR1 LNHDA and CDR2 SQIVND (reference sequence). This CDR3 has 14 residues. As DNA, the CDR3 is TGTGCCAGTAGTGGCGGACTAGCCTTCAATGAGCAGTTCTTC. Its protein is CASSGGLAFNEQFF.

In regard to this clone: The identical CDR3 is also encoded by other nucleotide sequences in the sample. The gene calls are TRBV7-9 and TRBJ1-5; 9 bases fit TRBD1. Germline CDR1 reads SEHNR; CDR2 reads FQNEAQ (reference sequence). Losses at the gene ends were 4 bases for V and 4 bases for J; bases not matched to a gene: 5. This CDR3 is 15 amino acids long. The CDR3 sequence: CASSSGQGWNQPQHF. In nucleotides, the CDR3 is TGTGCCAGCAGCTCGGGACAGGGATGGAATCAGCCCCAGCATTTT.

This chain uses TRBV11-3 with TRBJ2-1, with TRBD2 identical over 7 bases. Per germline, CDR1 SGHNT and CDR2 YENEEA. V lost 5 bases, J lost 2 bases, and 12 bases stayed unmatched. There are 17 residues in the CDR3. CDR3 in DNA: TGTGCCAGCAGCCGGCGAGCTGGAAGCGGGACCTACAATGAGCAGTTCTTC. Its translation: CASSRRAGSGTYNEQFF.

The chain combines TRBV6-5 with TRBJ2-7; D gene unclear. The CDR3 has 14 amino acids. Per germline, CDR1 MNHEY and CDR2 SVGAGI. The ends were cut back, 3 bases at V and 2 bases at J, with 11 bases in the middle. CDR3 sequence: CASSYDSVTYEQYF. The CDR3 DNA is TGTGCCAGCAGTTATGATAGTGTGACCTACGAGCAGTACTTC.

This sequence joins TRBV6-5 and TRBJ1-2, with D perhaps TRBD1 (6 bases). Looked up from germline, CDR1 is MNHEY and CDR2 is SVGAGI. V lost 10 bases and J 8 bases, leaving 20 bases between the germline ends. The CDR3 is 13 amino acids. In nucleotides, the CDR3 is TGTGCCATCAGAGACCAGGGGCCTAAAGGCTACACCTTC. It yields the protein CAIRDQGPKGYTF.

The V gene is TRBV2, the J gene TRBJ2-7; TRBD2 is a possible D gene (7 bases). Germline V gene lookup returns CDR1 SNHLY and CDR2 FYNNEI. The CDR3 contains 15 residues. V shed 3 bases and J shed 5 bases, with 17 bases lying between them. CDR3 nucleotides: TGTGCCAGCAGTGATTCCCGGGGGGCCGTCCACGAGCAGTACTTC. It specifies CASSDSRGAVHEQYF.

The V gene is TRBV6-5, the J gene TRBJ1-5; D is unclear. CDR1 and CDR2 from the germline V gene are MNHEY and SVGAGI. Trimming removed 8 bases from V and 4 bases from J, with 15 bases in between. The CDR3 covers 14 residues. CDR3 in DNA: TGTGCCAGCCAAAAAGGAGGGAGAAATCAGCCCCAGCATTTT. Translated: CASQKGGRNQPQHF.

The chain uses TRBV6-6 and TRBJ1-3; 8 bases agree with TRBD1. From germline, CDR1 is MNHNY and CDR2 SVGAGI (reference sequence). The junction had 12 bases not matched to a gene; V was cut back by 6 bases and J by 8 bases. The CDR3 is 15 amino acids. CDR3 in amino acids: CASSSGTGASDTIYF. Here the CDR3 DNA reads TGTGCCAGCAGCTCCGGGACAGGCGCTTCGGACACCATATATTTT.